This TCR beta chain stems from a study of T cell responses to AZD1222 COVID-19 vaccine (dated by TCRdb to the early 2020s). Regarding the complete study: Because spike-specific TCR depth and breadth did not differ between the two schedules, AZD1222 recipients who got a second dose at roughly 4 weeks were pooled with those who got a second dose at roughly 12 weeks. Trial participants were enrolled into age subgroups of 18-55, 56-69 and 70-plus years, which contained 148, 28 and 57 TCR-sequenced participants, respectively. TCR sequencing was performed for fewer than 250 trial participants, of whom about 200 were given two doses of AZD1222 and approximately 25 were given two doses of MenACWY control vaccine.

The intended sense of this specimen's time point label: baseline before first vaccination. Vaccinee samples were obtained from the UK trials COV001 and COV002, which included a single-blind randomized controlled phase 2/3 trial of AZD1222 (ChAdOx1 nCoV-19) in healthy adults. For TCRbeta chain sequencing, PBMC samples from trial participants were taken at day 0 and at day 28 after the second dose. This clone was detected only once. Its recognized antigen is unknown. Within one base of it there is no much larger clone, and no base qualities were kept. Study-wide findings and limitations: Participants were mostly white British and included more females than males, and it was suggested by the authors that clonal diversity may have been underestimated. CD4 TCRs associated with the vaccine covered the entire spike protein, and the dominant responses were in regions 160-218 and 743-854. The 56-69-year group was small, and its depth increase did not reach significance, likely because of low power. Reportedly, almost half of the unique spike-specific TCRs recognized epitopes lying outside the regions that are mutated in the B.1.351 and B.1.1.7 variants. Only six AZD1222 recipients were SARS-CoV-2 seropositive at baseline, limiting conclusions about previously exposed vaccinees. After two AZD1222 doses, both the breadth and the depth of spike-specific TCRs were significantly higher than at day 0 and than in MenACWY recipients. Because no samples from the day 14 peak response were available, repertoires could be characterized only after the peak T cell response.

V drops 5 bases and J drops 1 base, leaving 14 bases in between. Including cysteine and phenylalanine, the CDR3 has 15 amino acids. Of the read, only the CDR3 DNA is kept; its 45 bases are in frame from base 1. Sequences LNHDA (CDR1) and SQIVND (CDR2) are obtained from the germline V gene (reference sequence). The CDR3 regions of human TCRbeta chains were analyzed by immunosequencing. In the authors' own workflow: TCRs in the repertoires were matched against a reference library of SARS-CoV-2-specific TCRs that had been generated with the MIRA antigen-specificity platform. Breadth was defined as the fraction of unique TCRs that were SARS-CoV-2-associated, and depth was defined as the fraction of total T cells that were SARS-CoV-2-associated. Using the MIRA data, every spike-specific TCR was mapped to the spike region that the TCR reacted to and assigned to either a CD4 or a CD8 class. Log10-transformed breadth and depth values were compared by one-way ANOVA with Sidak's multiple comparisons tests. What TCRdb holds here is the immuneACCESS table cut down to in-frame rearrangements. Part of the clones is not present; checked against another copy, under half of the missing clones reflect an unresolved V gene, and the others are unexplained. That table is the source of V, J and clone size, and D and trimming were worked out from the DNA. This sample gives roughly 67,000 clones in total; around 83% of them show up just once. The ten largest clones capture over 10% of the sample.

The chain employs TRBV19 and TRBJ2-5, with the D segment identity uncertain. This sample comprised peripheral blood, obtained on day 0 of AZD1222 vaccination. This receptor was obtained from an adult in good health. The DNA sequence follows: TGTGCCAGTAGTCCTTGGAACTACCCCCAAGAGACCCAGTACTTC. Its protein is CASSPWNYPQETQYF.